This is a list of T cell receptor beta chains from one sample in a study of early T cells in non-severe SARS-CoV-2 infection. TCRdb re-analysed the 5' RACE reads in MiXCR, keeping a single row per CDR3 protein. The sample includes more than 70,000 distinct CDR3 sequences, 12% to 15% of them seen just once. Sequenced sample: whole blood. The receptors come from an adult who was a healthcare worker with PCR-confirmed SARS-CoV-2 infection or an uninfected control (not recorded which). CDR3s leave out the opening cysteine and the closing phenylalanine or tryptophan. Fields, in order: clone size, J gene, V gene, CDR3 protein. Expanded clones are given a class, and other clones once, few, many or no size at all.

>few|TRBJ1-2|TRBV20-1
SARTPGRPVEIYGYT
>NA|TRBJ2-7|TRBV6-2/TRBV6-3
ASSWGFSYEQY
>NA|TRBJ2-1|TRBV9
ASSGGQAHNEQF
>many|TRBJ1-5|TRBV28
ASSLKTGINQPQH
>NA|TRBJ2-1|TRBV10-1
ASSLAGGSNEQF
>many|TRBJ2-3|TRBV29-1
SVAGSADTQY
>many|TRBJ1-5|TRBV7-6
ASSPSGDRGIQPQH
>few|TRBJ2-4|TRBV5-4
ASRDGGPSDIQY
>NA|TRBJ2-3|TRBV28
ASWGDTDTQY
>few|TRBJ1-4|TRBV5-5
ASSLALGDEKLF
>many|TRBJ2-1|TRBV2
ASRENNEQF